This T cell receptor beta chain stems from a study of blood T cell repertoires in COVID-19. About the study: PBMCs, B-cell-depleted T cells, or T cells provided the cDNA or gDNA that made up the material.

TCRdb's table, derived via immunoSEQ multiplex PCR, lists solely in-frame clones and lacks some. The repertoire has a few hundred thousand clones, about 90% of them found once; the top ten carry 2.1%. Sequenced input: peripheral blood. The TCR originated in a woman in her thirties who had recovered from COVID-19.

In DNA, the CDR3 is TGTGCCAGCACGCGTGACAGAATGGGAGAGACCCAGTACTTC. This codes for CASTRDRMGETQYF. The rearrangement joins TRBV2 to TRBJ2-5; possible D gene TRBD1, 5 bases. Germline lookup yields CDR1 SNHLY and CDR2 FYNNEI. The CDR3 has 14 residues. V was trimmed by 7 bases and J by 4 bases, leaving 16 bases between them. Variable domain in full (rest from reference TRBV2 and TRBJ2-5): EPEVTQTPSHQVTQMGQEVILRCVPISNHLYFYWYRQILGQKVEFLVSFYNNEISEKSEIFDDQFSVERPDGSNFTLKIRSTKLEDSAMYFCASTRDRMGETQYFGPGTRLLVL.